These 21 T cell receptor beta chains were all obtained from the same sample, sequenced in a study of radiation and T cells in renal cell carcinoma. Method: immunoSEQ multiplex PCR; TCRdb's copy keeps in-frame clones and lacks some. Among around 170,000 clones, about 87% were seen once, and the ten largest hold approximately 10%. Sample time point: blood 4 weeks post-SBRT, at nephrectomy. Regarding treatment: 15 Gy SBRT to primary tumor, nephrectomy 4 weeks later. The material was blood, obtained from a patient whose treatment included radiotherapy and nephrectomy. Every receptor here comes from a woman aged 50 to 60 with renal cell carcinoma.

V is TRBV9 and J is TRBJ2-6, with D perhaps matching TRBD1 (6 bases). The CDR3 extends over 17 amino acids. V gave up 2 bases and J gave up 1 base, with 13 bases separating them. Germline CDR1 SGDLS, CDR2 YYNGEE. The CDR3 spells CASSVSAQGSGANVLTF. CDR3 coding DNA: TGTGCCAGCAGCGTTAGTGCTCAGGGGTCTGGGGCCAACGTCCTGACTTTC.

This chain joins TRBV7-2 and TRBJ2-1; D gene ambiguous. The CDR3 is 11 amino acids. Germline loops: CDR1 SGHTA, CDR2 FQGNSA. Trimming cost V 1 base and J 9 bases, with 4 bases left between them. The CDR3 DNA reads TGTGCCAGCAGCTTAGGGATTGAGCAGTTCTTC. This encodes CASSLGIEQFF.

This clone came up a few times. CDR3 coding DNA: TGCGCCAGCAGCTCGGAGGTGGCACTGGGGATGAACACTGAAGCTTTCTTT. Its protein is CASSSEVALGMNTEAFF. The chain uses TRBV5-1 and TRBJ1-1; no firm D call. Trimming cost V 3 bases and J 0 bases, with 18 bases left between them. CDR3 length equals 17 residues. Germline CDR1 and CDR2: SGHRS and YFSETQ. Using reference TRBV5-1 and TRBJ1-1 for the parts outside the CDR3, the full variable domain is KAGVTQTPRYLIKTRGQQVTLSCSPISGHRSVSWYQQTPGQGLQFLFEYFSETQRNKGNFPGRFSGRQFSNSRSEMNVSTLELGDSALYLCASSSEVALGMNTEAFFGQGTRLTVV.

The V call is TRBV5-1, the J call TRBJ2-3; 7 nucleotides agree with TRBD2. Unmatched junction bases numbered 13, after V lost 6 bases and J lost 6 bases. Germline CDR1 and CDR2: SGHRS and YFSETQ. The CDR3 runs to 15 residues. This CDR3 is CASTFAGVNSDTQYF. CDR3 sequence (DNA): TGCGCCAGCACCTTCGCGGGGGTGAACTCCGATACGCAGTATTTT. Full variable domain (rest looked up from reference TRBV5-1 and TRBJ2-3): KAGVTQTPRYLIKTRGQQVTLSCSPISGHRSVSWYQQTPGQGLQFLFEYFSETQRNKGNFPGRFSGRQFSNSRSEMNVSTLELGDSALYLCASTFAGVNSDTQYFGPGTRLTVL.

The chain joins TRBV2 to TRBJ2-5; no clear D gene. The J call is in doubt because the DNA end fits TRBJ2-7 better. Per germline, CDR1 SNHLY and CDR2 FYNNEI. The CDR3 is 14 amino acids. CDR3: CASKYSPSSYEQYF. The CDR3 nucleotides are TGTGCCAGCAAATACTCCCCGAGCTCCTACGAGCAGTACTTC.

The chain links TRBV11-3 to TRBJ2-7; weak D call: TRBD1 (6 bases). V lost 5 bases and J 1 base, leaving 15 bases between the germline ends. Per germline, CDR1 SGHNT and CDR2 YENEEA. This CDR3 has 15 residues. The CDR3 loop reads CASSPRGGTSYEQYF. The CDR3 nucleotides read TGTGCCAGCAGCCCCCGTGGGGGCACATCCTACGAGCAGTACTTC.

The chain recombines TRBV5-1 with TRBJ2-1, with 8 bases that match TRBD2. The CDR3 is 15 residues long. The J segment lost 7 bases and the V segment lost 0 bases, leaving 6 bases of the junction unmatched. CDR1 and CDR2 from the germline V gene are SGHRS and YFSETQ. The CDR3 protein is CASSLDGGGPNEQFF. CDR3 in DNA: TGCGCCAGCAGCTTGGATGGCGGGGGGCCAAATGAGCAGTTCTTC.

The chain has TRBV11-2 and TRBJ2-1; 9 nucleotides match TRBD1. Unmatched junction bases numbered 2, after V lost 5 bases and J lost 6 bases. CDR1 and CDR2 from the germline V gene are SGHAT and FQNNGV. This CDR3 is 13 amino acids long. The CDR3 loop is CASSGTGRNEQFF. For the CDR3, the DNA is TGTGCCAGCAGCGGGACAGGGCGCAATGAGCAGTTCTTC. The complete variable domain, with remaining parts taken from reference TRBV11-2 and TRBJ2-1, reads EAGVAQSPRYKIIEKRQSVAFWCNPISGHATLYWYQQILGQGPKLLIQFQNNGVVDDSQLPKDRFSAERLKGVDSTLKIQPAKLEDSAVYLCASSGTGRNEQFFGPGTRLTVL.

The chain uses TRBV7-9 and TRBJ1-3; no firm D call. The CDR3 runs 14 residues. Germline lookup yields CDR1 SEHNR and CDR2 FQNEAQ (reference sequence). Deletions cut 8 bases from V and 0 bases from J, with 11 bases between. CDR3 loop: CASGVAISGNTIYF. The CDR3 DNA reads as TGTGCCAGCGGGGTCGCTATCTCTGGAAACACCATATATTTT. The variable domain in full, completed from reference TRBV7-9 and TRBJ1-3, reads DTGVSQNPRHKITKRGQNVTFRCDPISEHNRLYWYRQTLGQGPEFLTYFQNEAQLEKSRLLSDRFSAERPKGSFSTLEIQRTEQGDSAMYLCASGVAISGNTIYFGEGSWLTVV.

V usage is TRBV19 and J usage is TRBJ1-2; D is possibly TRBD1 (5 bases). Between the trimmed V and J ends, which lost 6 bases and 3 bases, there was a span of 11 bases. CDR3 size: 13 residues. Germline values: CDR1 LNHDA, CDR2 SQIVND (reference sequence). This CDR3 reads CASRGPDYYGYTF. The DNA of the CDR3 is TGTGCCAGTAGGGGGCCAGACTACTATGGCTACACCTTC. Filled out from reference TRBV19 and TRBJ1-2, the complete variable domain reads DGGITQSPKYLFRKEGQNVTLSCEQNLNHDAMYWYRQDPGQGLRLIYYSQIVNDFQKGDIAEGYSVSREKKESFPLTVTSAQKNPTAFYLCASRGPDYYGYTFGSGTRLTVV.

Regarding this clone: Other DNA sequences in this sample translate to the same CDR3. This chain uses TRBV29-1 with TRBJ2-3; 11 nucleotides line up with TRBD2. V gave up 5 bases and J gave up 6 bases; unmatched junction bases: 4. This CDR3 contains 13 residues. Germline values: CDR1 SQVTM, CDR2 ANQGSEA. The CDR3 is CSVLAGGRDTQYF. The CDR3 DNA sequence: TGCAGCGTTCTAGCGGGGGGTCGGGATACGCAGTATTTT.

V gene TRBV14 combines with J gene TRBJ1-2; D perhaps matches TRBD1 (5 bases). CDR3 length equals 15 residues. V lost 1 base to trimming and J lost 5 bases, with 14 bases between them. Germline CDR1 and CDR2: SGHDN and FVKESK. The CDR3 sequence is CASSQAGTSVYGYTF. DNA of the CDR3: TGTGCCAGCAGCCAAGCCGGGACCTCCGTATATGGCTACACCTTC.

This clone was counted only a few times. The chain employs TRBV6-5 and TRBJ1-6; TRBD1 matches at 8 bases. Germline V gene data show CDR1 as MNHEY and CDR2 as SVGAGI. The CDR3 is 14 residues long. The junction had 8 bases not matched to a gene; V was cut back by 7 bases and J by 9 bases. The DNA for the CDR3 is TGTGCCAGCACGGTAGACAGGGGTGGTTCACCCCTCCACTTT. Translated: CASTVDRGGSPLHF.

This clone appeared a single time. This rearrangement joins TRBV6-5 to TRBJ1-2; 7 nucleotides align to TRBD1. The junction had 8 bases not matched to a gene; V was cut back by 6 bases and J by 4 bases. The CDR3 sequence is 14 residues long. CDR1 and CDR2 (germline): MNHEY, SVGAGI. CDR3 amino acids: CASSRDRVGYGYTF. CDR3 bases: TGTGCCAGCAGCCGAGACAGGGTCGGCTATGGCTACACCTTC.

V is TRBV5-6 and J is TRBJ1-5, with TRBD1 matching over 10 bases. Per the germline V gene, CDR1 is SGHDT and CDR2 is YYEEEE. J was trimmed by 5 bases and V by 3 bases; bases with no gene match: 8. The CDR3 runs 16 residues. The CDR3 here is CASSYGTGVFDQPQHF. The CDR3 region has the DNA TGTGCCAGCAGCTACGGGACAGGGGTATTCGATCAGCCCCAGCATTTT.

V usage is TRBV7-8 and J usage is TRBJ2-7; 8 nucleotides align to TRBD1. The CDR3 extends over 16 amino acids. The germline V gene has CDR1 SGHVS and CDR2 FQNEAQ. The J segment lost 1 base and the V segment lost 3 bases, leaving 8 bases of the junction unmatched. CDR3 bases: TGTGCCAGCAGCTTGATCGGGCAGGGGGCATCCTACGAGCAGTACTTC. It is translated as CASSLIGQGASYEQYF. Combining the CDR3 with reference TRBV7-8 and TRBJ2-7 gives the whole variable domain GAGVSQSPRYKVAKRGQDVALRCDPISGHVSLFWYQQALGQGPEFLTYFQNEAQLDKSGLPSDRFFAERPEGSVSTLKIQRTQQEDSAVYLCASSLIGQGASYEQYFGPGTRLTVT.

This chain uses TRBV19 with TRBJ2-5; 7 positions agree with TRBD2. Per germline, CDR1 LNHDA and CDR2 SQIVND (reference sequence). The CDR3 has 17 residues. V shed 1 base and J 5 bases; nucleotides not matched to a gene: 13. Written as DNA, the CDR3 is TGTGCCAGTAGTATAGGAGCGGGAACTAACTTGGGGGAGACCCAGTACTTC. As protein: CASSIGAGTNLGETQYF.

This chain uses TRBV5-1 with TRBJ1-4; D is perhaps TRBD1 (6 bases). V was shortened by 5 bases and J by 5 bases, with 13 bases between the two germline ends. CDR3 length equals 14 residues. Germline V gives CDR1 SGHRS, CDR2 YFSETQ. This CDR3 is CASSLTGLNEKLFF. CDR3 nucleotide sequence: TGCGCCAGCAGTCTCACAGGGTTGAATGAAAAACTGTTTTTT.

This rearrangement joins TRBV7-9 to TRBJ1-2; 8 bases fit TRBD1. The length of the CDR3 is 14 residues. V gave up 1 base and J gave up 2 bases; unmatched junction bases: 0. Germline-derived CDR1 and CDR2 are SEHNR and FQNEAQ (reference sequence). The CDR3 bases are TGTGCCAGCAGCTTAGGGACAGGGAACTATGGCTACACCTTC. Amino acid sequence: CASSLGTGNYGYTF.

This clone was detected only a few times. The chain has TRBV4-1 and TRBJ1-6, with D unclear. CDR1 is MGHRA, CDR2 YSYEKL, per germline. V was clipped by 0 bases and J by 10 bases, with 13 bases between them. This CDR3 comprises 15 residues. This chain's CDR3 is CASSQDLGGESPLHF. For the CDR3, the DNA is TGCGCCAGCAGCCAAGATCTGGGTGGGGAATCACCCCTCCACTTT.

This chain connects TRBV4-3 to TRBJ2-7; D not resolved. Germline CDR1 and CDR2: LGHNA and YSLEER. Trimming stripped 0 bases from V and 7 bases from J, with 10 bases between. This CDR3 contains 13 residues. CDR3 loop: CASSQDVSREQYF. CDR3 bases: TGCGCCAGCAGCCAAGACGTTAGCAGGGAGCAGTACTTC.